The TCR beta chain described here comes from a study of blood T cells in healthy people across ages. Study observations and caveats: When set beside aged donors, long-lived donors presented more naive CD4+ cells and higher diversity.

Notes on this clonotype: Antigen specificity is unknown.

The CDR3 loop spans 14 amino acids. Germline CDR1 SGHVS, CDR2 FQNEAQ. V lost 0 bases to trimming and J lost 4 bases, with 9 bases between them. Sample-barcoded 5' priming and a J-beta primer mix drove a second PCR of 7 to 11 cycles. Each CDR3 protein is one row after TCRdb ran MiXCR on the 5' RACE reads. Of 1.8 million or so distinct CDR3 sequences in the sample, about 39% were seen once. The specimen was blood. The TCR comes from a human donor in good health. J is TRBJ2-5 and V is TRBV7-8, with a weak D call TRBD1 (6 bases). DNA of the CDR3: TGTGCCAGCAGCTTAGCGGGGGCAGTAGAGACCCAGTACTTC. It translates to CASSLAGAVETQYF.